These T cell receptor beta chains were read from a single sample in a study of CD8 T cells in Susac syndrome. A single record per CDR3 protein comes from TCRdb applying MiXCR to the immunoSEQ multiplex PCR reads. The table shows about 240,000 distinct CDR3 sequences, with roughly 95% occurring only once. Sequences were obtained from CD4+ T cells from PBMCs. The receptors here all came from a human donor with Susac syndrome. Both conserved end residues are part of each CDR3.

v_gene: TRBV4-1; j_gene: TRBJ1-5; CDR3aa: CASRGQLSNQPQHF
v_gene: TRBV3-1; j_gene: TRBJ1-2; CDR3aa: CASSQDVGAGAQSYGYTF
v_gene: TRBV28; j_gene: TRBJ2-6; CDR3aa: CASTRDRANVLTF
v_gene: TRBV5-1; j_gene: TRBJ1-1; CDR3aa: CASSLRGQGEAFF
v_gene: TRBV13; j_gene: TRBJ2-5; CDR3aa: CASSPPRGRAETQYF
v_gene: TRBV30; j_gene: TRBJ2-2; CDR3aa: CAWIRQRNTGELFF
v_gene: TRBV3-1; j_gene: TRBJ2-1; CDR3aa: CASSISGGEQFF
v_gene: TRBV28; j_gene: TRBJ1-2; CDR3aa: CASSFDRRGYTF
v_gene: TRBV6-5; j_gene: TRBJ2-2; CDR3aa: CAITGDTGELFF
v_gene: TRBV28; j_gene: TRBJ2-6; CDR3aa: CASTSVVAGPSGANVLTF
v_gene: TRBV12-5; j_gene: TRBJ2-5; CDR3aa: CASGPLGTYQETQYF
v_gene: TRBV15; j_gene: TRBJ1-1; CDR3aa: CATSRRWGDTEAFF
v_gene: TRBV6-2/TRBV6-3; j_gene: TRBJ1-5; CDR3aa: CASRPSTGLTQHF
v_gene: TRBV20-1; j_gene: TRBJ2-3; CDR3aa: CSASGQASTDTQYF
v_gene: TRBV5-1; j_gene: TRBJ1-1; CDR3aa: CASSSPRDREGTEAFF
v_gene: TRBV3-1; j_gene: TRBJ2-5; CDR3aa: CASSQDASTGYADLETQYF
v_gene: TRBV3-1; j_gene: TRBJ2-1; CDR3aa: CASSQASGSPKFF
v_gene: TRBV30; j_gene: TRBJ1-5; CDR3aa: CAWRERNGGLGPQHF
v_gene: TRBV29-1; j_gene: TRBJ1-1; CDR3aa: CSVSTSSLGTEAFF
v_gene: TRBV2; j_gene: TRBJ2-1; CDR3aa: CASDNYNEQFF
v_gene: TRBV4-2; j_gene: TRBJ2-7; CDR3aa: CASSQGVGDLRGEYF
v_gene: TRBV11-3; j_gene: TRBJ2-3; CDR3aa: CASSLEAAVSGTDTQYF
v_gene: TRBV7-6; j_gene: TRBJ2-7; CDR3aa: CASSSGGVGEQYF
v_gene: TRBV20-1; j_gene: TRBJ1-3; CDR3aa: CSALPHQGNSGNTIYF
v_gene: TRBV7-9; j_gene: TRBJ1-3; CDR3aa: CASSFNSPKSGNTIYF
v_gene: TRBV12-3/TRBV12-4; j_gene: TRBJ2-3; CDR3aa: CASSLTRGPSTDTQYF
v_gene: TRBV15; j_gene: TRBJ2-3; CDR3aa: CATSLAGIAPTDTQYF
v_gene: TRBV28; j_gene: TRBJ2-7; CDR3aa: CASSPPADWGEQYF
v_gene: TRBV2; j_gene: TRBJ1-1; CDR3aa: CASSEQGVRYTEAFF
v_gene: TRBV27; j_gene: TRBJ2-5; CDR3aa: CASTHRGGQGETQYF
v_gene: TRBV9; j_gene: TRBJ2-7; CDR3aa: CASSVGHLRDYEQYF
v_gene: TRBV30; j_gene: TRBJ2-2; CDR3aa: CAWREAGGPNGELFF
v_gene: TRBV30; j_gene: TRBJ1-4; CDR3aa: CAWSGAKKLFF
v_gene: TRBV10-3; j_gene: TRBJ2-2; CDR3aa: CAISDATGGELFF
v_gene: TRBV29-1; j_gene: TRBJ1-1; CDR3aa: CSARQSADTEAFF
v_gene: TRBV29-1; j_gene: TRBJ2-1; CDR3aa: CSTAGSSGSFNEQFF
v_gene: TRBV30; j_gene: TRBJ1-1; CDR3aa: CAWAFASGTEAFF
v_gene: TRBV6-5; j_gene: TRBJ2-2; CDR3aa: CASSRRRGTGELFF
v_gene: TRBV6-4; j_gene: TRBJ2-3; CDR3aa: CASSDQDTQYF
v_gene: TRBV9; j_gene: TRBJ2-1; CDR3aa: CASSVGRGNYNEQFF
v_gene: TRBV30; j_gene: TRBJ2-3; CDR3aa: CAWGEGQYF